Listed below are T cell receptor beta chains from one sample, sequenced in a study of blood T cell repertoires in COVID-19. Measured with immunoSEQ multiplex PCR; TCRdb has only the in-frame clones, and not every one. The table has roughly 97,000 clones, roughly 90% seen once. Source material: peripheral blood. These TCRs come from a human donor in a cohort sampled during active COVID-19. The CDR3 runs from the conserved cysteine through the conserved F or W. D genes are given only for firm matches. Expanded clones get a size class; other rows say once, few or many, or leave the size out.

d_gene	j_gene	v_gene	abundance	CDR3nt	CDR3aa
TRBD1	TRBJ1-5	TRBV2	.	TGTGCCAGCCGGACAGGGAGAAATAGCAATCAGCCCCAGCATTTT	CASRTGRNSNQPQHF
.	TRBJ1-1	TRBV7-2	.	TGTGCCAGCAGCCCATCGGGGGGAGTGACTGAAGCTTTCTTT	CASSPSGGVTEAFF
TRBD2	TRBJ2-1	TRBV7-8	.	TGTGCCAGCAGCTTAACAGCGGGAGGGTTCCCCTACAATGAGCAGTTCTTC	CASSLTAGGFPYNEQFF
.	TRBJ1-5	TRBV4-1	.	TGCGCCAGCAGCCGGACAGTTAGCAATCAGCCCCAGCATTTT	CASSRTVSNQPQHF
.	TRBJ2-1	TRBV11-3	.	TGTGCCAGCAGCTTTCGACAGGCCACCTACAATGAGCAGTTCTTC	CASSFRQATYNEQFF
.	TRBJ1-1	TRBV18	.	TGTGCCAGCTCACCCAGTATAATGAACACTGAAGCTTTCTTT	CASSPSIMNTEAFF
TRBD1	TRBJ2-7	TRBV7-9	.	TGTGCCAGCAGCTTTATATCGGCCCGACAGGGGGCTTCCGAGCAGTACTTC	CASSFISARQGASEQYF
.	TRBJ2-3	TRBV18	.	TGTGCCAGCTCACCACCGGCCAGCACAGATACGCAGTATTTT	CASSPPASTDTQYF
TRBD1	TRBJ1-4	TRBV18	.	TGTGCCAGCACCAGGGACAGGGCGGATGAAAAACTGTTTTTT	CASTRDRADEKLFF
.	TRBJ2-5	TRBV28	.	TGTGCCAGCAGCTCACCGAGGGAGCAAGAGACCCAGTACTTC	CASSSPREQETQYF
TRBD1	TRBJ1-1	TRBV4-1	.	TGCGCCAGCAGCCAAGTCATCCGACGGACCGACAGGGGGAACTCTGAAGCTTTCTTT	CASSQVIRRTDRGNSEAFF
.	TRBJ2-2	TRBV19	.	TGTGCCAGTAGTATTATAGCTACCACCGGGGAGCTGTTTTTT	CASSIIATTGELFF
TRBD2	TRBJ2-5	TRBV27	.	TGTGCCAGCAGACCCACCACTAGCGGGGAAGAGACCCAGTACTTC	CASRPTTSGEETQYF
.	TRBJ1-5	TRBV6-2/TRBV6-3	once	TGTGCCAGCAGTAAGACAGTCTTAAGCAATCAGCCCCAGCATTTT	CASSKTVLSNQPQHF
TRBD1	TRBJ1-2	TRBV12-3/TRBV12-4	once	TGTGCCAGCAGATCCGGGACAGGTGCCGGCTACACCTTC	CASRSGTGAGYTF
TRBD1	TRBJ1-2	TRBV13	.	TGTGCCAGCAGCTCGGGACAGGGGGACTATGGCTACACCTTC	CASSSGQGDYGYTF
.	TRBJ2-7	TRBV15	.	TGTGCCACCAGCAGTTTAGACGAGCAGTACTTC	CATSSLDEQYF
.	TRBJ2-3	TRBV30	.	TGTGCCTGGAGCCCCGGTGATGAGACGCAGTATTTT	CAWSPGDETQYF
TRBD2	TRBJ2-5	TRBV3-1/TRBV3-2	.	TGTGCCAGCAGCCTTGTTGGACTAGCGGAAGAGACCCAGTACTTC	CASSLVGLAEETQYF
.	TRBJ1-1	TRBV12-3/TRBV12-4	.	TGTGCCAGCAGTTTTTCTGCCAGCACTGAAGCTTTCTTT	CASSFSASTEAFF
.	TRBJ1-2	TRBV30	.	TGTGCCTGCCCCAGGGACTCGGGATATGGCTACACCTTC	CACPRDSGYGYTF
.	TRBJ2-1	TRBV6-2/TRBV6-3	.	TGTGCCAGCAGTTACGGGGAAGGGACTGGAGAGAATGAGCAGTTCTTC	CASSYGEGTGENEQFF
.	TRBJ1-2	TRBV15	.	TGTGCCACCAGCAGAGATCTTGCCGACAAGAACTATGGCTACACCTTC	CATSRDLADKNYGYTF
.	TRBJ1-2	TRBV2	once	TGTGCCAGCAGGCCCGGACAAGGGACATATGGCTACACCTTC	CASRPGQGTYGYTF
TRBD2	TRBJ2-3	TRBV28	.	TGTGCCAGCAGTTTTGTGACTAGCGGGACAGATACGCAGTATTTT	CASSFVTSGTDTQYF
TRBD1	TRBJ2-1	TRBV27	.	TGTGCCAGCAGTCCCCGACAGGGACCGGGCTACAATGAGCAGTTCTTC	CASSPRQGPGYNEQFF
.	TRBJ1-4	TRBV7-9	.	TGTGCCAGCAGCCCTACCTCATTTGGGGCGGGATCTACTGAAAAACTGTTTTTT	CASSPTSFGAGSTEKLFF
.	TRBJ1-2	TRBV6-5	.	TGTGCCAGCAGCCCCAAGCCAGGGCAACATGGCTACACCTTC	CASSPKPGQHGYTF
TRBD2	TRBJ2-3	TRBV15	.	TGTGCCACCAGCAGTCAGCGGGGGGGCACAGATACGCAGTATTTT	CATSSQRGGTDTQYF
.	TRBJ2-5	TRBV11-3	.	TGTGCCAGCAGCTTAGGATATGGCCAAACACAAGAGACCCAGTACTTC	CASSLGYGQTQETQYF
.	TRBJ1-2	TRBV5-4	.	TGTGCCAGCAGCTTAATCACGGGAGGCGGCTACACCTTC	CASSLITGGGYTF
.	TRBJ2-2	TRBV5-1	.	TGCGCCAGCAGCCCGAGGGCCTTGAACACCGGGGAGCTGTTTTTT	CASSPRALNTGELFF
TRBD2	TRBJ2-5	TRBV11-3	.	TGTGCCAGCAGCTTAGATGCGGGAGCGGGAGAGACCCAGTACTTC	CASSLDAGAGETQYF
TRBD2	TRBJ2-5	TRBV7-9	.	TGTGCCAGCAGCCCGGGATTGAGGGAGGGAGAGACCCAGTACTTC	CASSPGLREGETQYF